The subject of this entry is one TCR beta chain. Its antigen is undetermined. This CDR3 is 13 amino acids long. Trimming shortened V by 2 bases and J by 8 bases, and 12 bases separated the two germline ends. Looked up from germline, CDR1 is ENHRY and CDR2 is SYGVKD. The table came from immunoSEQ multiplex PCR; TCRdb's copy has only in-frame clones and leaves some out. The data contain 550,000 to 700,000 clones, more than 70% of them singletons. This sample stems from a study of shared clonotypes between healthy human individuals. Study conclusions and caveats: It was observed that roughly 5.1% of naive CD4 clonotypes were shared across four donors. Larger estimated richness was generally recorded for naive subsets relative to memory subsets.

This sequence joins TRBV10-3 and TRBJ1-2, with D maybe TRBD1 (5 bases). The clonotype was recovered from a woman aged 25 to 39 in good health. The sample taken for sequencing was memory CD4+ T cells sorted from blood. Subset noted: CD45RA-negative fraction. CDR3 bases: TGTGCCATCAGTGAGACGGGGCGAGGAGGCTACACCTTC. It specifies CAISETGRGGYTF.